This T cell receptor beta chain appears in the sequencing data of a study of T cell repertoires in cytomegalovirus infection. TCRdb passed the reads through MiXCR, listing each CDR3 protein once. Here the sample spans around 770,000 distinct CDR3 sequences, almost 30% being singletons. Overall study results and limits: There were HLA-C-restricted CMV-specific TCR beta clonotypes dominating the ex vivo response. Of the TCR beta families, the public ones yielded a cumulative frequency that identified carriers of CMV plus the relevant HLA.

This clonotype has only a few counts. Its antigen is as yet unknown. V dropped 4 bases and J dropped 14 bases, with 12 bases sitting between them. The CDR3 has 12 residues. The germline gives CDR1 SGHVS, CDR2 FQNEAQ. The input for sequencing was cultured CD8+ T cells from PBMCs, taken from culture after CMV antigen stimulation. V is TRBV7-8 and J is TRBJ1-6; unclear D gene. The clonotype originates from a human donor in good health (CMV status not recorded). Some clones in this sample may be carry-over from other donors' samples. The CDR3 DNA reads TGTGCCAGCAGCTCGAGACCTTTGGCCCTCCACTTT. Translation: CASSSRPLALHF.